This TCR beta chain was sequenced for a study of T cell repertoires in cytomegalovirus infection. This CDR3 has 15 amino acids. Germline loops: CDR1 SGHVS, CDR2 FQNEAQ. V trimming: 4 bases; J trimming: 5 bases; junction bases outside the gene matches: 10. A single record per CDR3 protein comes from TCRdb applying MiXCR to the reads. This sample carries 200,000 to 300,000 distinct CDR3 sequences, less than 9.5% of them seen once, and the ten largest clones take over 12%. This clonotype was observed many times. Its target is unknown. Study-wide results and limits: What dominated the ex vivo response were HLA-C-restricted CMV-specific TCR beta clonotypes.

This chain joins TRBV7-8 and TRBJ2-5, with 7 bases aligning to TRBD1. The origin of this receptor is a human donor in good health (CMV status not recorded). Some clones in this sample may be carry-over from other donors' samples. Input material: PBMCs. The CDR3 bases are TGTGCCAGCAGCTCCGAAAGGGGGCGCGGGGAGACCCAGTACTTC. Translated, it gives CASSSERGRGETQYF.